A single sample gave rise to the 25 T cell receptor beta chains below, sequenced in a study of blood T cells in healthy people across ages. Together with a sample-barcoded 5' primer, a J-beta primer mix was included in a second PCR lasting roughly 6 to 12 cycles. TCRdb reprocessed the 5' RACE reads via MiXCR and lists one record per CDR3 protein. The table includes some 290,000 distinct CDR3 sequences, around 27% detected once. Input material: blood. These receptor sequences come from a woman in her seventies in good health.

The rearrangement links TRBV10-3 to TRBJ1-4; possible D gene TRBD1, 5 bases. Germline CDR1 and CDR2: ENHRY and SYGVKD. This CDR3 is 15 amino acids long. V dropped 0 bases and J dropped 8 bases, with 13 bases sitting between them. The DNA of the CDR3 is TGTGCCATCAGTGAGTCCCGTCAGGGTGGAGAAAAACTGTTTTTT. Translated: CAISESRQGGEKLFF.

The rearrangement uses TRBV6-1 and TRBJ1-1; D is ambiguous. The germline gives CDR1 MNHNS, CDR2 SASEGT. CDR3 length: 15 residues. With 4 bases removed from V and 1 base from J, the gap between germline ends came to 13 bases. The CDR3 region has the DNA TGTGCCAGCAGTGGGTTAGTTGAGACGAACACTGAAGCTTTCTTT. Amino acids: CASSGLVETNTEAFF.

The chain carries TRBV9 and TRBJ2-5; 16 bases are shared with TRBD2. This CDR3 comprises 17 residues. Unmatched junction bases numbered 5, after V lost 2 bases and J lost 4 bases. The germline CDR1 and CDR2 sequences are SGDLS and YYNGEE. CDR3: CASSVGTSGGAIETQYF. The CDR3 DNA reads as TGTGCCAGCAGCGTTGGGACTAGCGGGGGGGCTATAGAGACCCAGTACTTC. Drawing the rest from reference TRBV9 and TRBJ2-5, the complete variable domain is DSGVTQTPKHLITATGQRVTLRCSPRSGDLSVYWYQQSLDQGLQFLIQYYNGEERAKGNILERFSAQQFPDLHSELNLSSLELGDSALYFCASSVGTSGGAIETQYFGPGTRLLVL.

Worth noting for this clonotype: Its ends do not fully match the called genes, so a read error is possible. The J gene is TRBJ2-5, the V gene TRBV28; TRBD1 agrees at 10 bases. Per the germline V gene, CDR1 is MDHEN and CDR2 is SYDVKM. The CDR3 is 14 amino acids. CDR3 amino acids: CASSPGQGRAEDLF. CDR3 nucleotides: TGTGCCAGCAGTCCGGGACAGGGGCGTGCGGAGGACCTCTTC.

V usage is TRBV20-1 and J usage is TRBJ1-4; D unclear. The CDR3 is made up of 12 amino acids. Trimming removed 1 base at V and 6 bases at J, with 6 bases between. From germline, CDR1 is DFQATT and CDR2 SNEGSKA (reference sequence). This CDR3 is CSARGRYEKLFF. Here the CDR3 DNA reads TGCAGTGCTAGAGGACGATATGAAAAACTGTTTTTT.

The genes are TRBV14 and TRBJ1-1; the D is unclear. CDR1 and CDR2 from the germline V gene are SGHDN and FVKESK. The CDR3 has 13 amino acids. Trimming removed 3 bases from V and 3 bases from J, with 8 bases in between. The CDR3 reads CASSQYRHTEAFF. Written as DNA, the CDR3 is TGTGCCAGCAGCCAGTATCGGCACACTGAAGCTTTCTTT.

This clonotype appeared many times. CDR3 sequence reads: CASTPPSGRPREQFF. In nucleotides, the CDR3 is TGTGCCAGCACCCCCCCTAGCGGGAGACCGAGGGAGCAGTTCTTC. This chain joins TRBV12-3 or TRBV12-4 and TRBJ2-1, with 10 bases matching TRBD2. The length of the CDR3 is 15 residues. V lost 7 bases and J lost 10; bases outside the gene matches: 13.

The CDR3 loop reads CASSSSGTGQETQYF. The CDR3 nucleotides are TGCGCCAGCAGCTCGTCTGGGACAGGACAAGAGACCCAGTACTTC. This chain connects TRBV5-1 to TRBJ2-5, with TRBD1 matching over 8 bases. Germline CDR1 and CDR2: SGHRS and YFSETQ. This CDR3 is 15 amino acids long. After removal of 3 bases from V and 2 bases from J, the junction contained 6 bases not matched to a gene.

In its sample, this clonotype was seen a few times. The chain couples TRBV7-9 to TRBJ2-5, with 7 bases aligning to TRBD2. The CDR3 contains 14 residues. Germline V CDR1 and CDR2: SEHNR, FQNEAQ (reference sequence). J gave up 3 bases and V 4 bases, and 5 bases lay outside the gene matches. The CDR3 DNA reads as TGTGCCAGCAGCTCTGGACGGGGGGAAGAGACCCAGTACTTC. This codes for CASSSGRGEETQYF.

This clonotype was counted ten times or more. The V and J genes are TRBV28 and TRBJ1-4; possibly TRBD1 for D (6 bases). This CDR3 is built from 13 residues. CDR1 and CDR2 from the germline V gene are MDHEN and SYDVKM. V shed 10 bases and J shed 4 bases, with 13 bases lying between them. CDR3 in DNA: TGTGCCACCTCGGGACACCGTAATGAAAAACTGTTTTTT. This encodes CATSGHRNEKLFF.

Here the CDR3 reads CASSPYPGNTEAFF. The CDR3 DNA reads as TGTGCCAGCAGCCCCTATCCGGGGAACACTGAAGCTTTCTTT. This chain links TRBV7-3 with TRBJ1-1; no clear D. In germline, CDR1 is SGHTA, CDR2 FQGTGA. There are 14 residues in the CDR3. Deletions cut 5 bases from V and 1 base from J, with 11 bases between.

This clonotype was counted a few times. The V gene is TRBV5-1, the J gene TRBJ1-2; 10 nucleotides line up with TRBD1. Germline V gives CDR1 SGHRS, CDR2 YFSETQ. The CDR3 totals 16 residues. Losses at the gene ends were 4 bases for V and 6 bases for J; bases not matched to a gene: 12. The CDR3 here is CASSPAPGQGSNGYTF. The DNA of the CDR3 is TGCGCCAGCAGCCCCGCTCCGGGACAGGGGTCGAATGGCTACACCTTC. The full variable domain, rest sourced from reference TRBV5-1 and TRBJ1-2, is KAGVTQTPRYLIKTRGQQVTLSCSPISGHRSVSWYQQTPGQGLQFLFEYFSETQRNKGNFPGRFSGRQFSNSRSEMNVSTLELGDSALYLCASSPAPGQGSNGYTFGSGTRLTVV.

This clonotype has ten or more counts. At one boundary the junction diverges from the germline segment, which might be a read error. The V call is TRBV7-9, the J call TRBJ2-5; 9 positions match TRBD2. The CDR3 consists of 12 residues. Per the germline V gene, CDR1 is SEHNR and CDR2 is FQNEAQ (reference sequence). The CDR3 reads CASSLVGLAVNF. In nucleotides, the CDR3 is TGTGCCAGCAGCTTAGTGGGACTAGCAGTAAACTTC.

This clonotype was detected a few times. CDR3 in amino acids: CSVSDRVMGEQYF. For the CDR3, the DNA is TGCAGCGTTTCGGACAGGGTGATGGGGGAGCAGTACTTC. J is TRBJ2-5 and V is TRBV29-1; 8 positions agree with TRBD1. CDR3 length: 13 residues. The junction had 13 bases not matched to a gene; V was cut back by 5 bases and J by 11 bases. In germline, CDR1 is SQVTM, CDR2 ANQGSEA.

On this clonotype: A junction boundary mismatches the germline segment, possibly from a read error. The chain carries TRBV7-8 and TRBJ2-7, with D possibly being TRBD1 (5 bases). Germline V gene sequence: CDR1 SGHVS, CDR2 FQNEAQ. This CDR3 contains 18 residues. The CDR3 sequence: CASGLDDWRTQNWGERYF. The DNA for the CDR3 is TGTGCCAGCGGCTTGGATGACTGGCGAACTCAGAACTGGGGCGAGCGGTACTTC.

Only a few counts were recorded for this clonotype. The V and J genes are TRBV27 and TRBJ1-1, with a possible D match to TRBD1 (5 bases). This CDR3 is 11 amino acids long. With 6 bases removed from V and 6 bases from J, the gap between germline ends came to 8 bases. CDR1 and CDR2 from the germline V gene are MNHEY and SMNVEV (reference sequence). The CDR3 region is CASSGQAEAFF. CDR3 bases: TGTGCCAGCAGCGGACAAGCTGAAGCTTTCTTT.

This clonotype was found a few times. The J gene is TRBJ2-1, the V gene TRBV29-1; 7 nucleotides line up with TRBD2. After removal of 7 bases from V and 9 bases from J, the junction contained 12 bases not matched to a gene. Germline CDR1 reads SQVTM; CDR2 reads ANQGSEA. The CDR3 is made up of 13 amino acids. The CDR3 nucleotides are TGCAGCGGGCGATGGGGGGAGGGCGGTGAGCAGTTCTTC. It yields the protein CSGRWGEGGEQFF.

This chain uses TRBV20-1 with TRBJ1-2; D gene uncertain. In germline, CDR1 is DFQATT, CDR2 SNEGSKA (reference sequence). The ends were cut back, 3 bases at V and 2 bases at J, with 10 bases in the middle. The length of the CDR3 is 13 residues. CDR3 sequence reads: CSARLPGNYGYTF. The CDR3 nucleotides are TGCAGTGCTAGGTTGCCCGGGAACTATGGCTACACCTTC.

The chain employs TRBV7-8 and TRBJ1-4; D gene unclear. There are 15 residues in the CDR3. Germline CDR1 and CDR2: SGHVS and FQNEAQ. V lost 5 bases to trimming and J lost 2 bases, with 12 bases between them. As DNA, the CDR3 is TGTGCCAGCAGCCTGGCTAGCGGCACTAATGAAAAACTGTTTTTT. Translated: CASSLASGTNEKLFF.

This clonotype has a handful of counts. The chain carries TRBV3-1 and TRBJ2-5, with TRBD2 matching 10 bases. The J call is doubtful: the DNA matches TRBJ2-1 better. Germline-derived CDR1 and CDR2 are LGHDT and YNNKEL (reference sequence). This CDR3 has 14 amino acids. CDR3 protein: CASQLAGIGNEQFF. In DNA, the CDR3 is TGTGCCAGTCAACTAGCGGGAATCGGGAATGAGCAGTTCTTC.

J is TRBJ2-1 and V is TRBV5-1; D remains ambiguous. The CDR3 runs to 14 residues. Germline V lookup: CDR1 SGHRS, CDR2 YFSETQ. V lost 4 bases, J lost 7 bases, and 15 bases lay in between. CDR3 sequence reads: CASSSRVPRNEQFF. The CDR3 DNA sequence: TGCGCCAGCAGCAGTCGAGTACCAAGGAATGAGCAGTTCTTC.

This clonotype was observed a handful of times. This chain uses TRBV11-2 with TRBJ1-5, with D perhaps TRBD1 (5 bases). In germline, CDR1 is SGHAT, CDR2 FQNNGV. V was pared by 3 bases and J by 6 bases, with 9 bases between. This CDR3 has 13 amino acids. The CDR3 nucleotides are TGTGCCAGCAGCTTTGACAGTCTTCAGCCCCAGCATTTT. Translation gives CASSFDSLQPQHF.

CDR3 sequence reads: CASRKNGAGWTQYF. Here the CDR3 DNA reads TGTGCCAGCAGAAAAAACGGGGCAGGGTGGACCCAGTACTTC. The chain carries TRBV28 and TRBJ2-5, with D perhaps matching TRBD1 or TRBD2 (5 bases each). The CDR3 consists of 14 residues. Germline CDR1 is MDHEN and CDR2 is SYDVKM. V lost 6 bases, J lost 7 bases, and 18 bases lay in between.

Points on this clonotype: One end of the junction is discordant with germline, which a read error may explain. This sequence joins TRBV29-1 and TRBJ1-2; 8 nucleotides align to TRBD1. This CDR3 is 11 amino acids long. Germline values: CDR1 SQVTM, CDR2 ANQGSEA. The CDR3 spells CSVEESDRVSF. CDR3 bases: TGCAGCGTTGAAGAATCGGACAGGGTTAGCTTC.

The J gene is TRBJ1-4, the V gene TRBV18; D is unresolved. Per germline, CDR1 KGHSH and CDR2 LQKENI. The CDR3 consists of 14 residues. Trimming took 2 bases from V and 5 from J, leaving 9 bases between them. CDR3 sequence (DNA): TGTGCCAGCTCACCAATCCGGACCAATGAAAAACTGTTTTTT. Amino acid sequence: CASSPIRTNEKLFF. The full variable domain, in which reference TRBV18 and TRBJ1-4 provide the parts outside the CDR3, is NAGVMQNPRHLVRRRGQEARLRCSPMKGHSHVYWYRQLPEEGLKFMVYLQKENIIDESGMPKERFSAEFPKEGPSILRIQQVVRGDSAAYFCASSPIRTNEKLFFGSGTQLSVL.